This T cell receptor (beta chain) comes out of a study of blood T cells in healthy people across ages. Whole-study findings and limits: A greater number of naive CD4+ cells and higher diversity distinguished long-lived donors from aged donors. Nothing was known about donor CMV status, and this possibly confounded expanded clonotype changes.

The V and J ends lost 0 bases and 8 bases, in that order; junction bases with no gene match: 11. Germline V gene lookup returns CDR1 LGHDT and CDR2 YNNKEL (reference sequence). The CDR3 loop spans 16 amino acids. Concerning this clonotype: What it binds is not known.

Using a J-beta primer mix together with a sample-barcoded 5' primer, a second PCR was run for about 6 to 12 cycles. TCRdb recomputed calls from the 5' RACE reads with MiXCR, one row per CDR3 protein. The data contain approximately 770,000 distinct CDR3 sequences, 55% to 70% of them singletons. The receptor was derived from a man aged 25-45 years in good health. The chain carries TRBV3-1 and TRBJ1-1; TRBD1 matches 8 bases. Specimen: blood. The CDR3 coding sequence is TGTGCCAGCAGCCAAGATATTACGGACAGGGTTTGCGAAGCTTTCTTT. It is translated as CASSQDITDRVCEAFF.